Listed below are T cell receptor beta chains from one sample, sequenced in a study of T-cell memory formation after mild COVID-19. Each CDR3 protein is one row after TCRdb ran MiXCR on the 5' RACE reads. The sample carries 250,000 to 350,000 distinct CDR3 sequences, 13% to 15% recorded once. The specimen was PBMCs or a T cell subset sorted from them (not recorded which). Receptors originate from a man between 18 and 29 years old who had mild COVID-19 (a few samples of this study predate the infection). Cell type and time point are not known. CDR3s include the opening cysteine and the closing phenylalanine or tryptophan. The D gene is left open where the match is weak. Some rows mark clone size as missing; the rest say once, few, many or name a class of expanded clone.

len	abundance	d_gene	v_gene	j_gene	CDR3nt	CDR3aa
15	.	.	TRBV5-1	TRBJ1-1	TGCGCCAGCAGCTTGGGGGAGGTCATGAACACTGAAGCTTTCTTT	CASSLGEVMNTEAFF
15	many	.	TRBV6-2/TRBV6-3	TRBJ1-2	TGTGCCAGCAGCACTTGGACCTCAAGGGCTTATGGCTACACCTTC	CASSTWTSRAYGYTF
13	.	.	TRBV30	TRBJ2-7	TGTGCCTGGAGCTCACAGGGACCCTACGAGCAGTACTTC	CAWSSQGPYEQYF
14	.	.	TRBV6-2/TRBV6-3	TRBJ1-2	TGTGCCAGCAGTTACGAGAGGACAAGAGATGGCTACACCTTC	CASSYERTRDGYTF
16	.	TRBD1	TRBV11-2	TRBJ2-3	TGTGCCAGCAGCTTAGGTCCAGGGGGCCTTGGAGATACGCAGTATTTT	CASSLGPGGLGDTQYF
15	.	.	TRBV5-1	TRBJ1-3	TGCGCCAGCAGCTTGGGGCAGATCGCTGGAAACACCATATATTTT	CASSLGQIAGNTIYF
15	.	.	TRBV24-1	TRBJ2-3	TGTGCCACCAGTGATTGGGTCAAGGGCACAGATACGCAGTATTTT	CATSDWVKGTDTQYF
15	.	.	TRBV4-2	TRBJ2-3	TGTGCCAGCAGCCAAGAAGGAGTTAGGGCAGATACGCAGTATTTT	CASSQEGVRADTQYF
14	many	.	TRBV2	TRBJ1-5	TGTGCCAGCAGTTTTACAGGGATATATCAGCCCCAGCATTTT	CASSFTGIYQPQHF
12	few	.	TRBV12-3/TRBV12-4	TRBJ1-6	TGTGCCAGCAGTTCTATGAATTCACCCCTCCACTTT	CASSSMNSPLHF
13	few	TRBD2	TRBV7-9	TRBJ2-4	TGTGCCACCTCGGGGGGAACGCAAAACATTCAGTACTTC	CATSGGTQNIQYF
16	few	TRBD1	TRBV18	TRBJ2-7	TGTGCCAGCTCACCTTCCGGGACAGGGCTCTCCTACGAGCAGTACTTC	CASSPSGTGLSYEQYF
12	.	.	TRBV5-5	TRBJ1-1	TGTGCCAGCAGCTTTGAATTCTGGACAGAGCATTTT	CASSFEFWTEHF
15	.	.	TRBV6-6	TRBJ2-7	TGTGCCAGCAGTGGGTATGGGGGGGGCGCGTACGAGCAGTACTTC	CASSGYGGGAYEQYF
16	.	.	TRBV7-2	TRBJ1-2	TGTGCCAGCAGCTTAGTAGGTGGGGGAGGTAACTATGGCTACACCTTC	CASSLVGGGGNYGYTF
15	few	TRBD1	TRBV7-8	TRBJ1-2	TGTGCCAGCAGCCTAGGACAGGGGGGTTACTATGGCTACACCTTC	CASSLGQGGYYGYTF
15	.	.	TRBV4-2	TRBJ2-5	TGTGCCAGCAGCCAAGACGCGGGGACGATTGAGACCCAGTACTTC	CASSQDAGTIETQYF
15	.	.	TRBV9	TRBJ1-5	TGTGCCAGCAACCTGGGACCGCGCGACGGTCAGCCCCAGCATTTT	CASNLGPRDGQPQHF